Listed here are 10 T cell receptor beta chains from one sample, sequenced in a study of graft-versus-host responses after intestinal transplantation. These receptors' antigens are unknown. Data came from immunoSEQ multiplex PCR; TCRdb stores just in-frame clones and leaves some out. The table records some 90,000 clones, 90% to 95% of them present only once. The sample consisted of unstimulated CD8+ T cells sorted from spleen or lymph node cells, taken before intestinal transplant. The receptors were sampled from a human donor who received an intestinal transplant.

The V gene is TRBV25-1, the J gene TRBJ2-5, with 7 nucleotides matching TRBD1. Germline V lookup: CDR1 MGHDK, CDR2 SYGVNS. J lost 2 bases, V lost 4 bases, and 10 bases had no gene match. This CDR3 has 16 residues. The CDR3 bases are TGTGCCAGCAGTGGACCCCAACAGGGGTCACAAGAGACCCAGTACTTC. This sequence encodes CASSGPQQGSQETQYF.

In its sample, this clone was seen once. The rearrangement joins TRBV7-3 to TRBJ1-1; 7 nucleotides match TRBD1. V dropped 5 bases and J dropped 3; count of bases not matched to a gene: 6. CDR1 is SGHTA and CDR2 is FQGTGA in the germline V gene. The CDR3 extends over 14 amino acids. The CDR3 is CASSPTGADTEAFF. CDR3 coding DNA: TGTGCCAGCAGCCCTACAGGGGCCGACACTGAAGCTTTCTTT.

The J gene is TRBJ2-7, the V gene TRBV28; D possibly corresponds to TRBD2 (6 bases). The CDR3 has 15 amino acids. Trimming pared 2 bases from V and 6 bases from J, leaving 17 bases between. Germline loops: CDR1 MDHEN, CDR2 SYDVKM. In nucleotides, the CDR3 is TGTGCCAGCAGTTTAGTCCCCGGGACTTTCGGCGAGCAGTACTTC. Encoded protein: CASSLVPGTFGEQYF.

The J gene is TRBJ2-7, the V gene TRBV13; no definite D call. Germline-derived CDR1 and CDR2 are PRHDT and FYEKMQ (reference sequence). The V end was cut by 2 bases, the J end by 1 base, with 9 bases between. CDR3 length: 14 residues. CDR3: CASSLSEPSYEQYF. CDR3 DNA: TGTGCCAGCAGCTTATCCGAGCCGTCCTACGAGCAGTACTTC.

The V gene is TRBV14, the J gene TRBJ2-1, with TRBD2 matching over 9 bases. Germline CDR1 SGHDN, CDR2 FVKESK. The CDR3 is made up of 16 amino acids. V trimming: 6 bases; J trimming: 3 bases; junction bases outside the gene matches: 9. As DNA, the CDR3 is TGTGCCAGCAGTGCCATAGCGGGAGAGTTCTACAATGAGCAGTTCTTC. Residues: CASSAIAGEFYNEQFF. The full variable domain, in which reference TRBV14 and TRBJ2-1 provide the parts outside the CDR3, is EAGVTQFPSHSVIEKGQTVTLRCDPISGHDNLYWYRRVMGKEIKFLLHFVKESKQDESGMPNNRFLAERTGGTYSTLKVQPAELEDSGVYFCASSAIAGEFYNEQFFGPGTRLTVL.

As DNA, the CDR3 is TGTGCCAGCAGCTGGACAGATAATGAGCAGTTCTTC. It specifies CASSWTDNEQFF. The chain recombines TRBV5-6 with TRBJ2-1; D is possibly TRBD1 (6 bases). Germline assignment: CDR1 SGHDT and CDR2 YYEEEE. CDR3 length equals 12 residues. Trimming pared 3 bases from V and 7 bases from J, leaving 8 bases between.

The sample holds one count of this clone. CDR3 sequence reads: CASSPAPRLEPQYF. DNA of the CDR3: TGTGCCAGCAGTCCAGCCCCGAGATTAGAACCGCAGTATTTT. The chain employs TRBV28 and TRBJ2-3; D is uncertain. The germline gives CDR1 MDHEN, CDR2 SYDVKM. Trimming took 5 bases from V and 10 from J, leaving 19 bases between them. This CDR3 comprises 14 residues.

This clone came up a few times. The gene calls are TRBV6-1 and TRBJ1-1; D gene ambiguous. V gave up 2 bases and J gave up 0 bases, with 10 bases separating them. Germline V gene sequence: CDR1 MNHNS, CDR2 SASEGT. This CDR3 comprises 15 residues. The CDR3 loop is CASSEWQVLNTEAFF. The CDR3 DNA sequence: TGTGCCAGCAGTGAATGGCAGGTCCTGAACACTGAAGCTTTCTTT.

Note on this clone: An end of the junction differs from the germline gene, which may be a read error. Other DNA sequences in this specimen translate into the identical CDR3. The gene calls are TRBV5-4 and TRBJ2-7; D is possibly TRBD2 (6 bases). CDR1 and CDR2 (germline): SGHNT, YYREEE (reference sequence). The CDR3 has 13 amino acids. The CDR3 sequence is CASSFGGSYEQYF. Written as DNA, the CDR3 is TGCGCCAGCAGCTTTGGGGGGTCCTACGAGCAGTACTTC.

The V call is TRBV27, the J call TRBJ1-2, with D possibly TRBD1 on 5 matching bases. The germline V gene has CDR1 MNHEY and CDR2 SMNVEV (reference sequence). Trimming shortened V by 2 bases and J by 3 bases, and 10 bases separated the two germline ends. There are 14 residues in the CDR3. The CDR3 DNA is TGTGCCAGCAGTTTAGGGCAGGGCCACTATGGCTACACCTTC. This translates into CASSLGQGHYGYTF.